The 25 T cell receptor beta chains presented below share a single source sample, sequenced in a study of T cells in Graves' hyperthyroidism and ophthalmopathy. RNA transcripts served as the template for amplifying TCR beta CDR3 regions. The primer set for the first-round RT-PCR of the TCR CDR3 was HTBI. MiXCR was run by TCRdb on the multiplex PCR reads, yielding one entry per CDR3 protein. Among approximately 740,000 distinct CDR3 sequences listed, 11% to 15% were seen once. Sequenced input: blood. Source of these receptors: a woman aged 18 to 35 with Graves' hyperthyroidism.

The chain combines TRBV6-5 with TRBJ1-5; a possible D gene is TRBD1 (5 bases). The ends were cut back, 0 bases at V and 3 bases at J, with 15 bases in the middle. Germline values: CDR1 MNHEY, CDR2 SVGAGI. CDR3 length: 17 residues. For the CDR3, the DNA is TGTGCCAGCAGTTACTCGGGCATTCAGGGAGCCAATCAGCCCCAGCATTTT. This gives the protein CASSYSGIQGANQPQHF.

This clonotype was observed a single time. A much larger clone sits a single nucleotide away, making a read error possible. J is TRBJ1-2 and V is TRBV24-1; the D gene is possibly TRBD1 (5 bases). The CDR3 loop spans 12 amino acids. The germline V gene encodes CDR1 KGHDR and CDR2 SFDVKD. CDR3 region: CATSDFRGGCTF. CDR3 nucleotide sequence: TGTGCCACCAGTGATTTTAGGGGTGGCTGCACCTTC.

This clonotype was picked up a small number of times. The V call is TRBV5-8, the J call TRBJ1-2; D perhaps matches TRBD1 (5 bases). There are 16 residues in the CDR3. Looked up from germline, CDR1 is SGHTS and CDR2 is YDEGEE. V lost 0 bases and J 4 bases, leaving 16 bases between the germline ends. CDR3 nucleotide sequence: TGTGCCAGCAGCTTGGCCCTAGGAAGGGGATCCTATGGCTACACCTTC. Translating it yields CASSLALGRGSYGYTF.

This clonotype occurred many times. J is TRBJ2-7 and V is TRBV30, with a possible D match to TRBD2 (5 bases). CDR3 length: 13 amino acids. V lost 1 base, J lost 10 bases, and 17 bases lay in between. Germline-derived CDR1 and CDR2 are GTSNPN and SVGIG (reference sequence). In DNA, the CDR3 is TGTGCCTGGAGTGCCTTCGGACTTCGGTTTCAGTACTTC. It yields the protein CAWSAFGLRFQYF.

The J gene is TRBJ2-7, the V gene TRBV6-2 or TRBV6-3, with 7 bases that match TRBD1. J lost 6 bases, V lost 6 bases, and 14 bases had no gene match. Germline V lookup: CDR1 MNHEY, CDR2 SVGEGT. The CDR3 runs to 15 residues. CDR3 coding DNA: TGTGCCAGCAGCAAATCGGGACAGATCTACTGCGAGCAGTACTTC. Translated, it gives CASSKSGQIYCEQYF.

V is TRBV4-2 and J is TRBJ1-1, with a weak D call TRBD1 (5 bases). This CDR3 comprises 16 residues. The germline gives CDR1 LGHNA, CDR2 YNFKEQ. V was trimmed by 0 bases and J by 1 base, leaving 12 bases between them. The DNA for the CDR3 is TGTGCCAGCAGCCAAGATAGGAGGGGCCGGAACACTGAAGCTTTCTTT. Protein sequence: CASSQDRRGRNTEAFF.

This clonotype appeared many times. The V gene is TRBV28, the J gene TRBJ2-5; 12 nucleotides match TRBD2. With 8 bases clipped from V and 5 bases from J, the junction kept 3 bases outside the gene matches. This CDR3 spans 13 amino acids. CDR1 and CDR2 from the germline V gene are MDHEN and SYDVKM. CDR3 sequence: CASSSGRAETQYF. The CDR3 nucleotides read TGTGCCAGCTCTAGCGGGAGGGCCGAGACCCAGTACTTC.

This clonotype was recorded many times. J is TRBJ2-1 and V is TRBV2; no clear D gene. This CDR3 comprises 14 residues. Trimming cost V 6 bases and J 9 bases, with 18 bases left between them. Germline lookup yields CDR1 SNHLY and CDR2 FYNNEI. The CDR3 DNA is TGTGCCAGCAGGAATTGGGATGTTGCGCCTGAGCAGTTCTTC. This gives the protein CASRNWDVAPEQFF.

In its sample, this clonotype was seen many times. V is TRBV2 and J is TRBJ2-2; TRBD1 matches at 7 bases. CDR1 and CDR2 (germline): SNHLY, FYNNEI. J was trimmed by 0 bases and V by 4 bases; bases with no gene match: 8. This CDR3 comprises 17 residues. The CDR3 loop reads CASSARSDRPNTGELFF. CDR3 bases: TGTGCCAGCAGTGCCCGATCGGACAGGCCGAACACCGGGGAGCTGTTTTTT.

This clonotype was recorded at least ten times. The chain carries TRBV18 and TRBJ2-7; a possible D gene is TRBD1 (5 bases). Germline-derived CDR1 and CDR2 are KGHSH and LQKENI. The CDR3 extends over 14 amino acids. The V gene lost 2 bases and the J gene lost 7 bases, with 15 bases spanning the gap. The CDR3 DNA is TGTGCCAGCTCACCAAAGGGGTCGATTCGGGAGCAGTACTTC. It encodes CASSPKGSIREQYF.

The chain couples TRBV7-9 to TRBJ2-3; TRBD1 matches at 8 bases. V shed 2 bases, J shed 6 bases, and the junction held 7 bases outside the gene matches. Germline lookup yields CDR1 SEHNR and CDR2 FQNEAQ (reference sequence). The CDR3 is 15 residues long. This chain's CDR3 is CASSLRTGPTDTQYF. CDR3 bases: TGTGCCAGCAGCTTACGGACAGGGCCCACCGATACGCAGTATTTT.

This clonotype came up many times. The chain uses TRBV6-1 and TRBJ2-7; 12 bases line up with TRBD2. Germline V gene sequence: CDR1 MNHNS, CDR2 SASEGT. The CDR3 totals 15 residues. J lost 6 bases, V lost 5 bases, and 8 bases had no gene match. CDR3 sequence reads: CASSIGLAGSGEQYF. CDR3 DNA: TGTGCCAGCAGTATCGGACTAGCGGGATCTGGCGAGCAGTACTTC.

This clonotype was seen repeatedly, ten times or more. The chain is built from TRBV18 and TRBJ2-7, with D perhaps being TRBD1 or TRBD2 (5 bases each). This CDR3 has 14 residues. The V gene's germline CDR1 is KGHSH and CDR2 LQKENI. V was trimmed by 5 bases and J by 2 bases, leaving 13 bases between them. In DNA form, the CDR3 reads TGTGCCAGCTCAGGGGACCGGTCTACCTACGAGCAGTACTTC. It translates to CASSGDRSTYEQYF.

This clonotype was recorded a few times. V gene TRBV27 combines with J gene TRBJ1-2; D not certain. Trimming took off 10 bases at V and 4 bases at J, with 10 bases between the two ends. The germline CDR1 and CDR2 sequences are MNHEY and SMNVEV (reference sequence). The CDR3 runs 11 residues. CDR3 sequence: CATRTIYGYTF. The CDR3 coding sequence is TGTGCCACCCGAACAATCTATGGCTACACCTTC.

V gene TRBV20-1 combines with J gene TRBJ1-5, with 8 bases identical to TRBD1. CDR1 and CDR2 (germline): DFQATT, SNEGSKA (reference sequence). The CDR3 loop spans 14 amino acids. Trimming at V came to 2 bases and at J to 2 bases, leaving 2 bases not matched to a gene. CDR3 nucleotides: TGCAGTGCTAGAACAGGGGGGGGCAATCAGCCCCAGCATTTT. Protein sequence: CSARTGGGNQPQHF.

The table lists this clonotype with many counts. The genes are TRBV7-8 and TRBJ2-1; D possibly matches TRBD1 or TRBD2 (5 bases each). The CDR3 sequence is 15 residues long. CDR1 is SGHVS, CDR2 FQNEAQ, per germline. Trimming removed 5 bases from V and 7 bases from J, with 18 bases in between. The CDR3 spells CASSLRDGVWNEQFF. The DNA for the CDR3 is TGTGCCAGCAGCCTTAGGGACGGAGTTTGGAATGAGCAGTTCTTC.

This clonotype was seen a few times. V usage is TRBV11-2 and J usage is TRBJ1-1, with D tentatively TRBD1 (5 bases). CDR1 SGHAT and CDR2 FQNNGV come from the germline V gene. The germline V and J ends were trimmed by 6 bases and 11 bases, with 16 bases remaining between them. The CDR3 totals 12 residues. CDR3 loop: CASRLSSREAFF. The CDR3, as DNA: TGTGCCAGCAGACTTAGTTCCAGGGAGGCTTTCTTT.

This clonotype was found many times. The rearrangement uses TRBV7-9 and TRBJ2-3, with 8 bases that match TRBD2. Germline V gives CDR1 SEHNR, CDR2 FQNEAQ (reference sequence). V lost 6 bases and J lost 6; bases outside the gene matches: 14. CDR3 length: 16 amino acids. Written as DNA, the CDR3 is TGTGCCAGCAGTTCCGGGAAGAGCGGGAGTTCTGATACGCAGTATTTT. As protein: CASSSGKSGSSDTQYF.

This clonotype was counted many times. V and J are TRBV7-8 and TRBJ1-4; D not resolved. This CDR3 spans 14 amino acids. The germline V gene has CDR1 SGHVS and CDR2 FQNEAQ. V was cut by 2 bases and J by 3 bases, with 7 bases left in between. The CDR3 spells CASSLTQPNEKLFF. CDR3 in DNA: TGTGCCAGCAGCTTAACCCAGCCTAATGAAAAACTGTTTTTT. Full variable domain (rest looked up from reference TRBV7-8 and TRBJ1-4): GAGVSQSPRYKVAKRGQDVALRCDPISGHVSLFWYQQALGQGPEFLTYFQNEAQLDKSGLPSDRFFAERPEGSVSTLKIQRTQQEDSAVYLCASSLTQPNEKLFFGSGTQLSVL.

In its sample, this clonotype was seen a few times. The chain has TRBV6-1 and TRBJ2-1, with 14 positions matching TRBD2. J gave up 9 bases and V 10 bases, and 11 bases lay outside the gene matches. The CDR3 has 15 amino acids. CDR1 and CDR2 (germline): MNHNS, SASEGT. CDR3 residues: CATRKGLAGGGEQFF. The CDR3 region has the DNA TGTGCCACCCGTAAAGGACTAGCGGGAGGTGGTGAGCAGTTCTTC.

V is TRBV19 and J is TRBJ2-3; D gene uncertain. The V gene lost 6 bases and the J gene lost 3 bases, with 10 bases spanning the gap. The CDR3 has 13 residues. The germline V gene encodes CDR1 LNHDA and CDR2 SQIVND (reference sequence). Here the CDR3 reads CASSVSLTDTQYF. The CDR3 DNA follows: TGTGCCAGTAGCGTAAGTTTGACAGATACGCAGTATTTT. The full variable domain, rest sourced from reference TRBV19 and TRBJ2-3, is DGGITQSPKYLFRKEGQNVTLSCEQNLNHDAMYWYRQDPGQGLRLIYYSQIVNDFQKGDIAEGYSVSREKKESFPLTVTSAQKNPTAFYLCASSVSLTDTQYFGPGTRLTVL.

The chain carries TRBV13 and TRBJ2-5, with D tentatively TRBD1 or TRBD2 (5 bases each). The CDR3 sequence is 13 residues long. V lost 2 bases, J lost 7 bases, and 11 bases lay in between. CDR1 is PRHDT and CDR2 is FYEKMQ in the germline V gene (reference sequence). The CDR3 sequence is CASSLTGGGTQYF. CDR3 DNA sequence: TGTGCCAGCAGCTTAACCGGTGGGGGGACCCAGTACTTC. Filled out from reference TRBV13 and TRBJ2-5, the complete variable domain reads AAGVIQSPRHLIKEKRETATLKCYPIPRHDTVYWYQQGPGQDPQFLISFYEKMQSDKGSIPDRFSAQQFSDYHSELNMSSLELGDSALYFCASSLTGGGTQYFGPGTRLLVL.

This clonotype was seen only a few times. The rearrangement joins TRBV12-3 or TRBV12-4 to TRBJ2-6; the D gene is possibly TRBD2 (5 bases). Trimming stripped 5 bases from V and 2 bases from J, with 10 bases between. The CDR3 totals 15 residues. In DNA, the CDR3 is TGTGCCAGCAGTGTCGGGGAGCCTGGGGCCAACGTCCTGACTTTC. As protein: CASSVGEPGANVLTF.

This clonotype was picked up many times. The CDR3 nucleotides are TGCAGTGCTAGAGATCCTAGTGGGTCCTACGAGCAGTACTTC. This encodes CSARDPSGSYEQYF. The rearrangement links TRBV20-1 to TRBJ2-7, with D hard to call. Germline V gene data show CDR1 as DFQATT and CDR2 as SNEGSKA (reference sequence). V shed 0 bases and J shed 1 base, with 10 bases lying between them. The CDR3 is 14 residues long.

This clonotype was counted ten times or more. CDR3 in DNA: TGTGCCAGCACCATCGAGGGGATCGGAAAGCAGTACTTC. Amino acid sequence: CASTIEGIGKQYF. The V and J genes are TRBV2 and TRBJ2-7; D may correspond to TRBD1 or TRBD2 (5 bases each). This CDR3 is 13 amino acids long. CDR1 and CDR2 from the germline V gene are SNHLY and FYNNEI. The V gene lost 7 bases and the J gene lost 8 bases, with 18 bases spanning the gap.